Presented here are 16 T cell receptor beta chains from one specimen sequenced in a study of OX40 agonist ivuxolimab in advanced cancers. Sequencing was performed with immunoSEQ multiplex PCR; in TCRdb, only in-frame clones are kept and a portion is missing. The profile shows 50,000 to 60,000 clones, around 85% of them singletons. Sequenced material: CD4+ or CD8+ T cells sorted from blood, taken in a trial of the OX40 agonist ivuxolimab. The origin of the receptors is an adult with an advanced solid tumor such as melanoma, head and neck, liver or kidney cancer.

V and J are TRBV27 and TRBJ1-6; D remains ambiguous. V was clipped by 2 bases and J by 8 bases, with 10 bases between them. Germline CDR1 MNHEY, CDR2 SMNVEV (reference sequence). The CDR3 runs to 14 residues. The CDR3 DNA sequence: TGTGCCAGCAGTTTACAAGGGTTCGATTCACCCCTCCACTTT. The encoded protein is CASSLQGFDSPLHF.

This clone came up a few times. The gene calls are TRBV2 and TRBJ2-7; weak D call: TRBD2 (5 bases). This CDR3 is built from 11 residues. Germline V gives CDR1 SNHLY, CDR2 FYNNEI. V was trimmed by 3 bases and J by 9 bases, leaving 9 bases between them. In nucleotides, the CDR3 is TGTGCCAGCAGTGAGCTAGCCTTGCAGTACTTC. Its translation: CASSELALQYF.

The chain uses TRBV28 and TRBJ2-6; perhaps D is TRBD1 or TRBD2 (6 bases each). The germline gives CDR1 MDHEN, CDR2 SYDVKM. The V and J ends lost 2 bases and 2 bases respectively, with 7 bases between them. The CDR3 consists of 15 residues. CDR3 protein: CASSLRGAGANVLTF. As DNA, the CDR3 is TGTGCCAGCAGTTTAAGGGGGGCTGGGGCCAACGTCCTGACTTTC.

The chain joins TRBV7-2 to TRBJ2-1, with a possible D match to TRBD2 (5 bases). Germline V gene sequence: CDR1 SGHTA, CDR2 FQGNSA. Trimming shortened V by 0 bases and J by 4 bases, and 10 bases separated the two germline ends. The CDR3 consists of 15 residues. This CDR3 is CASSLAPSTYNEQFF. CDR3 sequence (DNA): TGTGCCAGCAGCTTAGCGCCTAGCACGTACAATGAGCAGTTCTTC.

The sample holds one count of this clone. The chain has TRBV7-3 and TRBJ2-5, with D perhaps matching TRBD1 (5 bases). The last part of the DNA fits TRBJ2-7 better; the J call may be wrong. Germline-derived CDR1 and CDR2 are SGHTA and FQGTGA. The CDR3 consists of 14 residues. DNA of the CDR3: TGTGCCAGCAGCTTACAGGGTCCCCCCTACGAGCAGTACTTC. This codes for CASSLQGPPYEQYF.

V gene TRBV7-8 combines with J gene TRBJ2-2, with 9 positions matching TRBD2. V was clipped by 2 bases and J by 4 bases; unmatched bases: 5. CDR1 and CDR2 (germline): SGHVS, FQNEAQ. The CDR3 has 16 residues. The DNA of the CDR3 is TGTGCCAGCAGCTTAACAGCGGGAGGTGTCACCGGGGAGCTGTTTTTT. Amino acids: CASSLTAGGVTGELFF.

V gene TRBV12-5 combines with J gene TRBJ2-7, with 7 bases fitting TRBD1. Trimming took 3 bases from V and 5 from J; bases not matched to a gene: 10. Germline V gene lookup returns CDR1 LGHNT and CDR2 FRNRAP. CDR3 length equals 15 residues. The CDR3 sequence is CASGLGGDPGDEQYF. CDR3 DNA: TGTGCTAGTGGTTTAGGGGGCGATCCAGGGGACGAGCAGTACTTC.

This chain links TRBV2 with TRBJ1-4; D remains unclear. This CDR3 spans 13 amino acids. CDR1 and CDR2 (germline): SNHLY, FYNNEI. V dropped 6 bases and J dropped 7 bases, with 12 bases sitting between them. This chain's CDR3 is CASRQPSGEKLFF. For the CDR3, the DNA is TGTGCCAGCAGACAGCCGTCTGGTGAAAAACTGTTTTTT.

The rearrangement joins TRBV7-6 to TRBJ2-7; D is unresolved. V was clipped by 1 base and J by 0 bases, with 10 bases between them. Germline V CDR1 and CDR2: SGHVS, FNYEAQ. This CDR3 has 15 amino acids. The chain's CDR3 is CASSLGTKSSYEQYF. CDR3 nucleotide sequence: TGTGCCAGCAGCTTAGGCACTAAAAGCTCCTACGAGCAGTACTTC.

This chain links TRBV5-1 with TRBJ2-7; TRBD1 aligns across 8 bases. The CDR3 has 14 amino acids. In germline, CDR1 is SGHRS, CDR2 YFSETQ. V lost 4 bases to trimming and J lost 3 bases; unmatched junction nucleotides: 6. The CDR3 loop is CASSGSGTGYEQYF. The CDR3 bases are TGCGCCAGCAGCGGCTCCGGGACAGGCTACGAGCAGTACTTC. Using reference TRBV5-1 and TRBJ2-7 for the parts outside the CDR3, the full variable domain is KAGVTQTPRYLIKTRGQQVTLSCSPISGHRSVSWYQQTPGQGLQFLFEYFSETQRNKGNFPGRFSGRQFSNSRSEMNVSTLELGDSALYLCASSGSGTGYEQYFGPGTRLTVT.

The chain has TRBV6-1 and TRBJ2-7; D possibly corresponds to TRBD1 (6 bases). The CDR3 contains 15 residues. Germline CDR1 and CDR2: MNHNS and SASEGT. V gave up 2 bases and J gave up 7 bases, with 18 bases separating them. The CDR3, as DNA: TGTGCCAGCAGTGAATCCCTTCGGGACACGAATGAGCAGTACTTC. The encoded protein is CASSESLRDTNEQYF.

This clone was counted once. This chain links TRBV11-3 with TRBJ2-1; the D call may be TRBD1 or TRBD2 (7 bases each). Germline V lookup: CDR1 SGHNT, CDR2 YENEEA. This CDR3 comprises 16 residues. The V end lost 3 bases, the J end lost 4 bases, and 16 bases lay between the germline ends. This chain's CDR3 is CASSFRGASGYNEQFF. CDR3 nucleotides: TGTGCCAGCAGCTTCAGGGGGGCTAGCGGATACAATGAGCAGTTCTTC.

The J gene is TRBJ1-4, the V gene TRBV11-1; 7 bases are a match to TRBD1. The CDR3 runs 15 residues. Per germline, CDR1 SGHAT and CDR2 FQDESV (reference sequence). V shed 5 bases and J 8 bases; nucleotides not matched to a gene: 11. This CDR3 is CASSPGQVTSEKLFF. CDR3 coding DNA: TGTGCCAGCAGCCCAGGACAGGTGACTTCGGAAAAACTGTTTTTT.

The chain has TRBV18 and TRBJ2-5, with no clear D. Germline lookup yields CDR1 KGHSH and CDR2 LQKENI. V lost 2 bases and J 5 bases, leaving 9 bases between the germline ends. The CDR3 covers 13 residues. The CDR3 region is CASSPGVLETQYF. The CDR3 coding sequence is TGTGCCAGCTCACCAGGGGTTCTGGAGACCCAGTACTTC.

The chain carries TRBV12-5 and TRBJ1-2, with D uncertain. CDR3 length: 17 residues. CDR1 is LGHNT, CDR2 FRNRAP, per germline. The V and J ends lost 2 bases and 4 bases respectively, with 20 bases between them. The DNA for the CDR3 is TGTGCTAGTGGTTTGCCGATCAGCCGGGCCCGGGGCTATGGCTACACCTTC. It codes for CASGLPISRARGYGYTF.

This clone was observed once. The V call is TRBV14, the J call TRBJ2-7; 7 bases align to TRBD1. V trimming: 2 bases; J trimming: 3 bases; junction bases outside the gene matches: 10. Per the germline V gene, CDR1 is SGHDN and CDR2 is FVKESK. This CDR3 spans 16 amino acids. This CDR3 reads CASSQYRGRELYEQYF. The CDR3, as DNA: TGTGCCAGCAGCCAATACAGGGGAAGGGAGCTCTACGAGCAGTACTTC.